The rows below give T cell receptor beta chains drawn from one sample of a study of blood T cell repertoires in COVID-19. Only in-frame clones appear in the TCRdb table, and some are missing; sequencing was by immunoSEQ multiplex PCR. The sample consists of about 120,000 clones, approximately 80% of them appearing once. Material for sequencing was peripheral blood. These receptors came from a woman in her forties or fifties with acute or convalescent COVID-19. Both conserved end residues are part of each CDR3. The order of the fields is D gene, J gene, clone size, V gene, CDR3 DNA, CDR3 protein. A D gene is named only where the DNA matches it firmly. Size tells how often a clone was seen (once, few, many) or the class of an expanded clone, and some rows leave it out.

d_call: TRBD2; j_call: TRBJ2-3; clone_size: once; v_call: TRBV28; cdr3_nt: TGTGCCAGCAGCTGGACTAGCGGGCCGGACCAGGTGGACACAGATACGCAGTATTTT; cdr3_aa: CASSWTSGPDQVDTDTQYF
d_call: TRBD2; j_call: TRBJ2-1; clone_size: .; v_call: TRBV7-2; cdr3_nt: TGTGCCAGCAGCTTGTGGACTAGCGGGAGGCTGGAGCAGTTCTTC; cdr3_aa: CASSLWTSGRLEQFF
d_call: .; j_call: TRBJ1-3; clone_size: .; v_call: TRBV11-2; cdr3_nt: TGTGCCAGCAGTAGAGGGAGCTCTGGAAACACCATATATTTT; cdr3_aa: CASSRGSSGNTIYF
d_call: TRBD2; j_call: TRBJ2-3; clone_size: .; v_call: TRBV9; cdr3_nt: TGTGCCAGCAGCATTGGGACTAGCTCGGCAGATACGCAGTATTTT; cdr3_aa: CASSIGTSSADTQYF
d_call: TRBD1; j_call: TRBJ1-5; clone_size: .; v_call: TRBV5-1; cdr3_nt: TGCGCCAGCAGCCTAGGGACAGGGGGCGGTCAGCCCCAGCATTTT; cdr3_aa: CASSLGTGGGQPQHF
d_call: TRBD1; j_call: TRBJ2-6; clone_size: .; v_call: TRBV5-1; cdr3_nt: TGCGCCAGCAGCTTAGGGACAGGGGGTTCCGTTTCCGGGGCCAACGTCCTGACTTTC; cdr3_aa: CASSLGTGGSVSGANVLTF
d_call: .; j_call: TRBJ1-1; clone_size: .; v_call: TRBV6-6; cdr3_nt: TGTGCCAGCAGTTACGAGACAAACACTGAAGCTTTCTTT; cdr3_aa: CASSYETNTEAFF
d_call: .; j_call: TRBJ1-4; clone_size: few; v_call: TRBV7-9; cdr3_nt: TGTGCCAGCAGCCAGAGACTTGGTGAAAAACTGTTTTTT; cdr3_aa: CASSQRLGEKLFF
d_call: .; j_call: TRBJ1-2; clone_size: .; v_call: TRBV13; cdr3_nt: TGTGCCAGCAGCTTAGAGTGGGGCGAGGGCTACACCTTC; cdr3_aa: CASSLEWGEGYTF
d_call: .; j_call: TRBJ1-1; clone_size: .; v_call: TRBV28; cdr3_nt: TGTGCCAGCAGTTTATTTCCAGAAAAAGAAGCTTTCTTT; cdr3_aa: CASSLFPEKEAFF
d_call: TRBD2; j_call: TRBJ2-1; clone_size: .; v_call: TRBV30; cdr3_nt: TGTGCCTGGACGCCGGGGACTACCAATGAGCAGTTCTTC; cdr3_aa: CAWTPGTTNEQFF
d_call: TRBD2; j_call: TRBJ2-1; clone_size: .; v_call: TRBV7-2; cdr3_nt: TGTGCCAGCAGCTTAGTTCGATTCGGGGGGGACTACAATGAGCAGTTCTTC; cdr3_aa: CASSLVRFGGDYNEQFF
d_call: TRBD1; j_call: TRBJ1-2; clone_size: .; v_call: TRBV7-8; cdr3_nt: TGTGCCAGCACCAACGCTCAGACAGGGAACGGCTACACCTTC; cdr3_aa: CASTNAQTGNGYTF
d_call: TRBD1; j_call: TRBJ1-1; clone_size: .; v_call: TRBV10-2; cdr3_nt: TGCGCCAGCAGTGATCAGGCAGGGGGTTCATCTGAAGCTTTCTTT; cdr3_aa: CASSDQAGGSSEAFF
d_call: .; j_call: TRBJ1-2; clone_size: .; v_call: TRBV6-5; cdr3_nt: TGTGCCAGCAGTTACTCAATAGAAGGGGACTATGGCTACACCTTC; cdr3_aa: CASSYSIEGDYGYTF
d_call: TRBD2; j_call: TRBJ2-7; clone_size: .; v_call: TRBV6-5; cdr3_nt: TGTGCCAGCCGGGGCGGGAGTTACGAGCAGTACTTC; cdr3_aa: CASRGGSYEQYF
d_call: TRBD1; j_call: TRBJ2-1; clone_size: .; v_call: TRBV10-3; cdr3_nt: TGTGCCATGGCCGGACAGGTAGGATACAATGAGCAGTTCTTC; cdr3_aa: CAMAGQVGYNEQFF
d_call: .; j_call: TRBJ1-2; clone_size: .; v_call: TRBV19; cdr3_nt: TGTGCCAGTAGTACCGGCACGGGCTATGGCTACACCTTC; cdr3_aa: CASSTGTGYGYTF
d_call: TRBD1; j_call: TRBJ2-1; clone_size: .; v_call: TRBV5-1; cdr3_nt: TGCGCCAGCAGCCCGGGACAGCAAAGGGGCAATGAGCAGTTCTTC; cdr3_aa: CASSPGQQRGNEQFF
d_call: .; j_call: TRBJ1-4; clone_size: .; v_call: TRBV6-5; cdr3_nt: TGTGCGGTGGGTCAGGGTTATGAAAAACTGTTTTTT; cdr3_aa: CAVGQGYEKLFF
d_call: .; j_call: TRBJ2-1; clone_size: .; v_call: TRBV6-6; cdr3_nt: TGTGCCAGCAGTTACCCGGAGGGTAGCAATGAGCAGTTCTTC; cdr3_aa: CASSYPEGSNEQFF
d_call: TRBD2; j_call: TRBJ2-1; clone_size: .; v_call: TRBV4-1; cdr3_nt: TGCGCCAGCAGCCAACCCCTGGGACTAGCGGGGGCCCTCAACGGGGATGAGCAGTTCTTC; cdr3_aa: CASSQPLGLAGALNGDEQFF
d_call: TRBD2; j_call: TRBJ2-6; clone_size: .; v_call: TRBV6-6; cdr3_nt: TGTGCCAGCAGAGCGACTAGCAGCTCTGGGGCCAACGTCCTGACTTTC; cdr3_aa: CASRATSSSGANVLTF
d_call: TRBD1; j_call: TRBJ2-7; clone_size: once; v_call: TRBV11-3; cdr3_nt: TGTGCCAGCAGCGCCGGGACAGGTACTGTCGAGCAGTACTTC; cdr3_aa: CASSAGTGTVEQYF
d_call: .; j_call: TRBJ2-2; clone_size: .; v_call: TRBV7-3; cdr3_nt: TGTGCCAGCAGCACCCAGGGTTCCGGGGAGCTGTTTTTT; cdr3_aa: CASSTQGSGELFF
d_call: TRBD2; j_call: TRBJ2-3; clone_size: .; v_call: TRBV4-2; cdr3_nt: TGTGCCAGCAGCCTGCGCCTAGCGGACACAGATACGCAGTATTTT; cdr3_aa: CASSLRLADTDTQYF
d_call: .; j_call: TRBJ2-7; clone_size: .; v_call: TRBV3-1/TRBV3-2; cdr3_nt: TGTGCCAGCAGCCCCCGCGTTACGTACGAGCAGTACTTC; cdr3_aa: CASSPRVTYEQYF
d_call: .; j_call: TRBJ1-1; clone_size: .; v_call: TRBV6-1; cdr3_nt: TGTGCCAGCAGTGAATGGGAGAAAGCTTTCTTT; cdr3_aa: CASSEWEKAFF
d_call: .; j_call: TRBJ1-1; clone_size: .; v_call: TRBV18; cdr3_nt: TGTGCCAGCTCGACCGACAGGAAGAACACTGAAGCTTTCTTT; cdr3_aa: CASSTDRKNTEAFF
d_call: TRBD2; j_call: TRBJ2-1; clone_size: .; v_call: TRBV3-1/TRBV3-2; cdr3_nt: TGTGCCAGCAGCCGCGCGGGGGGTGGCAATGAGCAGTTCTTC; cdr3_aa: CASSRAGGGNEQFF
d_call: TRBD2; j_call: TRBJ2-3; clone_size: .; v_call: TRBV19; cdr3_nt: TGTGCCAGTAGCGGGGGTAGCGGGGGCACAGATACGCAGTATTTT; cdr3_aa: CASSGGSGGTDTQYF
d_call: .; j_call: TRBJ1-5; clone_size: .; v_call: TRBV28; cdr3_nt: TGTGCCAGCAGCATTTGGACAGAAGGAAATCAGCCCCAGCATTTT; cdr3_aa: CASSIWTEGNQPQHF
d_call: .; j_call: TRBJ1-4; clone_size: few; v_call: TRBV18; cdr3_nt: TGTGCCAGCTCACCCGTCGCAGGGCAGGAAAACCTGTTTTTT; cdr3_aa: CASSPVAGQENLFF
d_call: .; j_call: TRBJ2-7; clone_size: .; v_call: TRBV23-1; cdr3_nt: TGCGCCAGCAACTGTCTCTGCGGGGATTCCTACGAGCAGTACTTC; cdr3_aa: CASNCLCGDSYEQYF
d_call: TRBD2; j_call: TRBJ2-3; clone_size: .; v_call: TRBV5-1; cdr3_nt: TGCGCCAGCAGCTTAGGCGGGACTAGCGGCACAGATACGCAGTATTTT; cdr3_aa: CASSLGGTSGTDTQYF
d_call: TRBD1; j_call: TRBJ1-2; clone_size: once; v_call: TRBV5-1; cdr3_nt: TGCGCCAGCAGCTTCTTAACAGGGGGATCGAATACCTTC; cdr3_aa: CASSFLTGGSNTF
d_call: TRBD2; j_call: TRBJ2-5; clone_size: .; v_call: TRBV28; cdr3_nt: TGTGCCAGCAGTTTTGTCGGGGGGGTGGATGAAGAGACCCAGTACTTC; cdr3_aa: CASSFVGGVDEETQYF
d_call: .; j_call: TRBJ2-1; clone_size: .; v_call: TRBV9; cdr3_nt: TGTGCCAGCAGCGGGAACAGGGACCCTGATCATGAGCAGTTCTTC; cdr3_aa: CASSGNRDPDHEQFF
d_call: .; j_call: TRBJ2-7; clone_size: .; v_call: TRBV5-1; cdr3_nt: TGCGCCAGCAGCTTGGATCCTGCGGTTTCATGGTCCTACGAGCAGTACTTC; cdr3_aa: CASSLDPAVSWSYEQYF
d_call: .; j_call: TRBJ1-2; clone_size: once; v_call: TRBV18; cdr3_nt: TGTGCCAGCTCACCCTCCGACAGCCGCGGCTACACCTTC; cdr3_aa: CASSPSDSRGYTF
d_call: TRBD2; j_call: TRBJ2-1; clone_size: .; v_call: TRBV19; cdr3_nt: TGTGCCAGTAGTAGGGCCCCCCCCGGGACTAGCGGGATTCCCTCCTACAATGAGCAGTTCTTC; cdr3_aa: CASSRAPPGTSGIPSYNEQFF
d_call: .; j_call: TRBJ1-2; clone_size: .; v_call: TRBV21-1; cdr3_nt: TGTGCCAGCAGCAAGTGGGAAGGGGGCTGCGGCTATGGCTACACCTTC; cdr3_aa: CASSKWEGGCGYGYTF
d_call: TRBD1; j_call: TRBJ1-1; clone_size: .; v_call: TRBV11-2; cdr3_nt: TGTGCCAGCAGCTGGGGACAGGGCACTGAAGCTTTCTTT; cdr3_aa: CASSWGQGTEAFF
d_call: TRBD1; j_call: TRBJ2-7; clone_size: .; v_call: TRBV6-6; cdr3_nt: TGTGCCAGCAGTTACCAGGGACAGGGTTCCGCCGAGCAGTACTTC; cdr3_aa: CASSYQGQGSAEQYF
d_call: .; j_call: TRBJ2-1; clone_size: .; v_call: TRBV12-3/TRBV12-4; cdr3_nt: TGTGCCAGCAGTTCCAGGAATGAGCAGTTCTTC; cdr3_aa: CASSSRNEQFF
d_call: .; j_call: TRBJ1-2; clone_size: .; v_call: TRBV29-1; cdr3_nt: TGCAGCGTTGAAGTACGGGACATTAACTATGGCTACACCTTC; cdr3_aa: CSVEVRDINYGYTF